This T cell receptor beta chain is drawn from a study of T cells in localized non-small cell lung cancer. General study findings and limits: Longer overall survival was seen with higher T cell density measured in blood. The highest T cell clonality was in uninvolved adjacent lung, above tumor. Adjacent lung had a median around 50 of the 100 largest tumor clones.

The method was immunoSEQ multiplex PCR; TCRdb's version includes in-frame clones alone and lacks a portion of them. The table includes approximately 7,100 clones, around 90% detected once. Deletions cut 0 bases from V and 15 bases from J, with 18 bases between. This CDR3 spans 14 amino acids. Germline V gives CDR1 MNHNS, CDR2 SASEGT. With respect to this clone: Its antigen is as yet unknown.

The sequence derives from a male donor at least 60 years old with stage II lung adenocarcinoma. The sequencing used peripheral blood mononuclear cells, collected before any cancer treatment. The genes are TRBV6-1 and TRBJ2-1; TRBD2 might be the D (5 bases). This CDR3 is CASSEAGNAGSPFF. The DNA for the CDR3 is TGTGCCAGCAGTGAAGCGGGAAATGCGGGCAGTCCGTTCTTC.